This note documents a single TCR beta chain sequence. Profiled with immunoSEQ multiplex PCR; TCRdb holds only in-frame clones, not every one. This repertoire shows some 200,000 clones, 75% to 85% found once; its top ten account for approximately 10%. These data come from a study of blood T cell repertoires in COVID-19. Germline assignment: CDR1 MNHEY and CDR2 SMNVEV (reference sequence). The CDR3 runs 20 residues. V shed 0 bases and J shed 0 bases, with 18 bases lying between them. The chain has TRBV27 and TRBJ1-6; D is unclear. The clonotype originates from a man between 40 and 49 years old who had recovered from COVID-19. The sample consisted of PBMCs or T cells enriched from blood (not recorded which). CDR3 loop: CASSLSSTGMRSSYNSPLHF. In nucleotides, the CDR3 is TGTGCCAGCAGTTTATCTTCGACGGGGATGAGGAGCTCCTATAATTCACCCCTCCACTTT.